This T cell receptor (beta chain) appears in the sequencing data of a study of control samples from healthy donors and cancer patients. Libraries were prepared by immunoSEQ multiplex PCR; TCRdb keeps only in-frame clonotypes and omits some of them. Of about 45,000 clones listed, over 65% are singletons. With 6 bases removed from V and 3 bases from J, the gap between germline ends came to 10 bases. The germline CDR1 and CDR2 sequences are SGHNT and YENEEA. The CDR3 loop spans 13 amino acids. This clonotype originated in a male donor with melanoma. V and J are TRBV11-3 and TRBJ2-3; D is perhaps TRBD1 or TRBD2 (5 bases each). The sample comprised formalin-fixed, paraffin-embedded tissue. CDR3 loop: CASSFGGTDTQYF. CDR3 sequence (DNA): TGTGCCAGCAGTTTTGGGGGAACAGATACGCAGTATTTT.